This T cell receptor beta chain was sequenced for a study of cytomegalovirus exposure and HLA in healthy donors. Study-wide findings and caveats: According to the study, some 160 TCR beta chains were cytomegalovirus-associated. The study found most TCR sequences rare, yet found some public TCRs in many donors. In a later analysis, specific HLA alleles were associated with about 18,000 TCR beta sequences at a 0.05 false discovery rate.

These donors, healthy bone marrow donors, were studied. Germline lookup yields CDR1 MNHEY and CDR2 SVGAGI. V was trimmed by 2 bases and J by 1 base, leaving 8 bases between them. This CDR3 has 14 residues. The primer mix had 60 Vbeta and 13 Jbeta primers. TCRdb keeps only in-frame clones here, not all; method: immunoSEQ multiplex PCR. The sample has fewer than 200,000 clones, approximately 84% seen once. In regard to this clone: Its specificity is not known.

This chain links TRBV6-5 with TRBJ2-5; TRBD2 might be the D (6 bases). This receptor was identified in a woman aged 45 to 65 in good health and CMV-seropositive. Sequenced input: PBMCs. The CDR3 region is CASSYGRGQETQYF. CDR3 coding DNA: TGTGCCAGCAGTTACGGGCGGGGCCAAGAGACCCAGTACTTC.